This T cell receptor (beta chain) was captured in a study of OX40 agonist ivuxolimab in advanced cancers. The table came from immunoSEQ multiplex PCR; TCRdb's copy has only in-frame clones and leaves some out. The table lists 79,000 or so clones, about 90% of them singletons. V was cut by 2 bases and J by 6 bases, with 23 bases left in between. From germline, CDR1 is MNHNS and CDR2 SASEGT. The CDR3 is 18 residues long. The chain combines TRBV6-1 with TRBJ2-1, with D perhaps TRBD1 (5 bases). The sequencing here drew on CD4+ or CD8+ T cells sorted from blood, taken in a trial of the OX40 agonist ivuxolimab. This clonotype originated in an adult with an advanced solid tumor such as melanoma, head and neck, liver or kidney cancer. The CDR3 region is CASSEMPPVRGTGNEQFF. The CDR3 nucleotides read TGTGCCAGCAGTGAAATGCCCCCCGTCAGAGGTACAGGCAATGAGCAGTTCTTC.